The rows below give T cell receptor beta chains drawn from one sample of a study of OX40 agonist ivuxolimab in advanced cancers. TCRdb's copy holds only in-frame clones and misses some; the assay was immunoSEQ multiplex PCR. This sample has about 64,000 clones, with over 65% found just once. Sequenced here: CD4+ or CD8+ T cells sorted from blood, sampled in a trial of the OX40 agonist ivuxolimab. Every receptor here comes from an adult with an advanced solid tumor such as melanoma, head and neck, liver or kidney cancer. Each CDR3 is given with its conserved first and last residue. Each record gives: V gene, J gene, clone size, D gene, CDR3 protein, CDR3 DNA. D genes are given only for firm matches. For some rows the clone size is stated as once, few or many, or as a class when expanded; others skip it.

V: TRBV30
J: TRBJ1-2
size: NA
D: NA
CDR3: CAWSVGRYGYTF
DNA: TGTGCCTGGAGCGTCGGCAGATATGGCTACACCTTC

V: TRBV4-1
J: TRBJ1-5
size: few
D: NA
CDR3: CASSQVGGSEGQPQHF
DNA: TGCGCCAGCAGCCAAGTAGGAGGGTCGGAGGGACAGCCCCAGCATTTT

V: TRBV4-1
J: TRBJ2-4
size: NA
D: NA
CDR3: CASSSGRTTKNIQYF
DNA: TGCGCCAGCAGCTCCGGGCGGACTACCAAAAACATTCAGTACTTC

V: TRBV19
J: TRBJ1-6
size: NA
D: NA
CDR3: CASTQTAPNSPLHF
DNA: TGTGCCAGTACCCAGACAGCACCTAATTCACCCCTCCACTTT

V: TRBV7-3
J: TRBJ2-7
size: NA
D: NA
CDR3: CASSLSPLREQYF
DNA: TGTGCCAGCAGCTTATCTCCATTACGTGAGCAGTACTTC

V: TRBV18
J: TRBJ2-1
size: NA
D: NA
CDR3: CASSPAVPGSYNEQFF
DNA: TGTGCCAGCTCACCAGCGGTACCCGGCTCCTACAATGAGCAGTTCTTC

V: TRBV4-3
J: TRBJ2-7
size: NA
D: TRBD2
CDR3: CASSLGGNSYEQYF
DNA: TGCGCCAGTTCCCTGGGGGGGAACTCCTACGAGCAGTACTTC

V: TRBV14
J: TRBJ2-1
size: NA
D: TRBD2
CDR3: CGDGGRMWNNEQFF
DNA: TGCGGGGACGGCGGGAGGATGTGGAACAATGAGCAGTTCTTC

V: TRBV7-6
J: TRBJ2-1
size: NA
D: TRBD2
CDR3: CASSLVGRNEQFF
DNA: TGTGCCAGCAGCTTAGTCGGGAGGAATGAGCAGTTCTTC

V: TRBV11-2
J: TRBJ2-1
size: NA
D: TRBD1
CDR3: CASSLGTGAGVKQFF
DNA: TGTGCCAGCAGCTTAGGGACAGGGGCAGGTGTTAAGCAGTTCTTC

V: TRBV30
J: TRBJ1-2
size: NA
D: NA
CDR3: CAWSENQGVVGYTF
DNA: TGTGCCTGGAGTGAGAACCAGGGAGTGGTTGGATACACCTTC

V: TRBV25-1
J: TRBJ2-5
size: NA
D: TRBD2
CDR3: CASSPETSGIGWETQYF
DNA: TGTGCCAGCAGCCCAGAGACTAGCGGGATCGGTTGGGAGACCCAGTACTTC

V: TRBV6-1
J: TRBJ1-2
size: NA
D: TRBD1
CDR3: CASSEGAGGGYGYTF
DNA: TGTGCCAGCAGTGAAGGGGCAGGGGGTGGGTATGGCTACACCTTC

V: TRBV5-1
J: TRBJ2-7
size: once
D: NA
CDR3: CASSPGDSAYEQYF
DNA: TGCGCCAGCAGCCCGGGGGACAGTGCCTACGAGCAGTACTTC

V: TRBV5-1
J: TRBJ2-3
size: NA
D: TRBD2
CDR3: CASSLGTSGGADTQYF
DNA: TGCGCCAGCAGCTTAGGGACTAGCGGGGGGGCAGATACGCAGTATTTT

V: TRBV5-6
J: TRBJ2-7
size: NA
D: NA
CDR3: CASSPTGEQYF
DNA: TGTGCCAGCAGCCCCACGGGTGAGCAGTACTTC

V: TRBV18
J: TRBJ2-2
size: NA
D: TRBD2
CDR3: CASSPSLAGIRDTGELFF
DNA: TGTGCCAGCTCACCAAGCCTAGCGGGGATAAGGGACACCGGGGAGCTGTTTTTT

V: TRBV9
J: TRBJ1-6
size: few
D: NA
CDR3: CASSVRVDSPLHF
DNA: TGTGCCAGCAGCGTAAGGGTGGATTCACCCCTCCACTTT

V: TRBV4-2
J: TRBJ2-5
size: NA
D: TRBD1
CDR3: CASSQAQGAWETQYF
DNA: TGTGCCAGCAGCCAAGCACAGGGGGCATGGGAGACCCAGTACTTC

V: TRBV2
J: TRBJ1-1
size: NA
D: NA
CDR3: CASSGQASNTEAFF
DNA: TGTGCCAGCAGCGGGCAGGCCTCGAACACTGAAGCTTTCTTT

V: TRBV6-1
J: TRBJ2-7
size: once
D: TRBD2
CDR3: CASRELAASYEQYF
DNA: TGTGCCAGCAGGGAACTAGCGGCCTCCTACGAGCAGTACTTC

V: TRBV4-1
J: TRBJ2-1
size: NA
D: TRBD2
CDR3: CASSQWATLAGGSDNEQFF
DNA: TGCGCCAGCAGCCAATGGGCTACATTAGCGGGAGGTTCCGACAATGAGCAGTTCTTC

V: TRBV7-2
J: TRBJ1-2
size: once
D: NA
CDR3: CASSFETTGFGYTF
DNA: TGTGCCAGCAGCTTTGAGACAACCGGATTTGGCTACACCTTC

V: TRBV14
J: TRBJ2-3
size: NA
D: NA
CDR3: CASSQDSAGSSFWAYTQYF
DNA: TGTGCCAGCAGCCAAGATTCGGCAGGGAGTTCTTTTTGGGCGTATACGCAGTATTTT

V: TRBV27
J: TRBJ2-7
size: NA
D: TRBD1
CDR3: CASSIGQGPYEQYF
DNA: TGTGCCAGCAGTATTGGACAGGGCCCCTACGAGCAGTACTTC

V: TRBV5-4
J: TRBJ2-5
size: few
D: NA
CDR3: CASSPEWEETQYF
DNA: TGTGCCAGCAGCCCGGAGTGGGAGGAGACCCAGTACTTC

V: TRBV4-1
J: TRBJ1-2
size: once
D: TRBD1
CDR3: CASSQVGQGARNYGYTF
DNA: TGCGCCAGCAGCCAAGTGGGACAGGGGGCTCGGAACTATGGCTACACCTTC

V: TRBV7-3
J: TRBJ1-1
size: NA
D: NA
CDR3: CASSYGRDTEAFF
DNA: TGTGCCAGCAGCTATGGGAGGGACACTGAAGCTTTCTTT

V: TRBV19
J: TRBJ1-2
size: few
D: TRBD1
CDR3: CASSIRGQRFYGYTF
DNA: TGTGCCAGTAGTATTAGGGGACAGCGCTTCTATGGCTACACCTTC

V: TRBV5-1
J: TRBJ2-7
size: NA
D: NA
CDR3: CASSPGGTYEQYF
DNA: TGCGCCAGCAGCCCCGGGGGCACCTACGAGCAGTACTTC

V: TRBV29-1
J: TRBJ2-7
size: once
D: TRBD1
CDR3: CSVYGQGAWEQYF
DNA: TGCAGCGTTTATGGACAGGGGGCGTGGGAGCAGTACTTC

V: TRBV4-1
J: TRBJ1-2
size: NA
D: NA
CDR3: CASSQAHGPNYGYTF
DNA: TGCGCCAGCAGCCAAGCCCATGGACCGAACTATGGCTACACCTTC

V: TRBV30
J: TRBJ1-3
size: NA
D: TRBD1
CDR3: CAWRTGSTRNTIYF
DNA: TGTGCCTGGAGGACAGGGTCAACCCGAAACACCATATATTTT

V: TRBV18
J: TRBJ1-1
size: NA
D: NA
CDR3: CASSVGDTEAFF
DNA: TGTGCCAGCTCGGTGGGGGACACTGAAGCTTTCTTT

V: TRBV28
J: TRBJ1-5
size: once
D: TRBD1
CDR3: CASSSQGGGNQPQHF
DNA: TGTGCCAGCAGTTCCCAGGGGGGCGGCAATCAGCCCCAGCATTTT

V: TRBV11-2
J: TRBJ2-6
size: NA
D: NA
CDR3: CASSASYSGANVLTF
DNA: TGTGCCAGCAGCGCAAGCTACTCTGGGGCCAACGTCCTGACTTTC

V: TRBV30
J: TRBJ1-6
size: many
D: NA
CDR3: CAWKFSGDSPLHF
DNA: TGTGCCTGGAAGTTTTCAGGCGATTCACCCCTCCACTTT

V: TRBV7-9
J: TRBJ2-2
size: few
D: NA
CDR3: CASSFRRGANTGELFF
DNA: TGTGCCAGCAGCTTTCGGAGAGGGGCGAACACCGGGGAGCTGTTTTTT

V: TRBV28
J: TRBJ2-7
size: NA
D: TRBD2
CDR3: CASTPGGLWDKQYF
DNA: TGTGCCAGCACCCCGGGGGGGTTATGGGATAAGCAGTACTTC

V: TRBV6-5
J: TRBJ1-2
size: NA
D: NA
CDR3: CASSYPTSGYTF
DNA: TGTGCCAGCAGTTACCCTACTAGCGGCTACACCTTC

V: TRBV11-2
J: TRBJ2-7
size: NA
D: NA
CDR3: CASRSEGTLSYEQYF
DNA: TGTGCCAGCAGATCGGAGGGTACACTCTCCTACGAGCAGTACTTC

V: TRBV5-1
J: TRBJ2-1
size: NA
D: NA
CDR3: CASSFPKEGYEQFF
DNA: TGCGCCAGCAGCTTTCCCAAAGAGGGCTATGAGCAGTTCTTC

V: TRBV18
J: TRBJ2-3
size: NA
D: NA
CDR3: CASSPRGLTDTQYF
DNA: TGTGCCAGCTCACCACGGGGGCTCACAGATACGCAGTATTTT

V: TRBV19
J: TRBJ2-6
size: NA
D: TRBD2
CDR3: CASSIFSGGYLSGANVLTF
DNA: TGTGCCAGTAGTATTTTTAGCGGGGGGTATCTCTCTGGGGCCAACGTCCTGACTTTC

V: TRBV2
J: TRBJ2-1
size: NA
D: NA
CDR3: CASSDLGTAYNEQFF
DNA: TGTGCCAGCAGTGATCTCGGAACTGCCTACAATGAGCAGTTCTTC

V: TRBV9
J: TRBJ2-3
size: once
D: NA
CDR3: CASRAVTDTQYF
DNA: TGTGCCAGCAGAGCTGTCACAGATACGCAGTATTTT

V: TRBV7-8
J: TRBJ1-5
size: NA
D: NA
CDR3: CASSSYRAPNQGNQPQHF
DNA: TGTGCCAGCAGCTCATACAGAGCCCCCAACCAAGGCAATCAGCCCCAGCATTTT

V: TRBV7-7
J: TRBJ2-5
size: NA
D: NA
CDR3: CASSFSRQETQYF
DNA: TGTGCCAGCAGCTTCTCCAGGCAAGAGACCCAGTACTTC

V: TRBV4-3
J: TRBJ1-1
size: NA
D: NA
CDR3: CASSPGTSTEAFF
DNA: TGCGCCAGCAGCCCCGGGACAAGCACTGAAGCTTTCTTT

V: TRBV6-1
J: TRBJ2-7
size: NA
D: NA
CDR3: CASRQLYEQYF
DNA: TGTGCCAGCAGGCAACTTTACGAGCAGTACTTC

V: TRBV9
J: TRBJ2-3
size: NA
D: NA
CDR3: CASSVGLWSGADTQYF
DNA: TGTGCCAGCAGCGTCGGTCTTTGGTCCGGTGCAGATACGCAGTATTTT

V: TRBV6-6
J: TRBJ2-7
size: NA
D: TRBD1
CDR3: CASSYRRQGAGEQYF
DNA: TGTGCCAGCAGTTACCGGCGACAGGGGGCTGGGGAGCAGTACTTC

V: TRBV6-4
J: TRBJ2-2
size: NA
D: TRBD2
CDR3: CASSVTSGIPGELFF
DNA: TGTGCCAGCAGTGTCACTAGCGGGATCCCCGGGGAGCTGTTTTTT

V: TRBV18
J: TRBJ2-5
size: NA
D: TRBD1
CDR3: CASSPPKTGGRETQYF
DNA: TGTGCCAGCTCACCACCGAAAACAGGGGGCCGGGAGACCCAGTACTTC